This T cell receptor beta chain is drawn from a study of T cells in Graves' hyperthyroidism and ophthalmopathy. Study-wide results and limits: The blood repertoire included most of the expanded thyroid clonotypes above 0.001.

This clonotype showed up just a few times. Its antigen is as yet unknown. The CDR3 totals 16 residues. Trimming took 1 base from V and 5 from J, leaving 13 bases between them. Looked up from germline, CDR1 is KGHDR and CDR2 is SFDVKD. A Clinical Activity Score of at least 3, a NOSPECS grade of at least 4 and a duration under 3 months were recorded in the ophthalmopathy patients. What was amplified from RNA transcripts were TCR beta CDR3 regions. HTBI primers were used for first-round RT-PCR of the TCR CDR3. One entry per CDR3 protein, called by TCRdb with MiXCR from the multiplex PCR reads. The data contain roughly 600,000 distinct CDR3 sequences, around 15% of them singletons.

Sequenced sample: blood. The receptor was derived from a woman aged 45-65 years with Graves' ophthalmopathy. This chain links TRBV24-1 with TRBJ2-2; tentatively, D is TRBD2 (5 bases). The CDR3 DNA sequence: TGTGCCACCAGTGATTTACCGGGGTTTGTAACCGGGGAGCTGTTTTTT. Its translation: CATSDLPGFVTGELFF.